These 26 T cell receptor beta chains were all obtained from the same sample, sequenced in a study of identical twins. MiXCR was run by TCRdb on the 5' RACE reads, yielding one entry per CDR3 protein. The sample records approximately 600,000 distinct CDR3 sequences, 7.1% being singletons. This sample also belongs to another study, concerning yellow fever vaccine responses in identical twins.

The sequencing input was PBMCs. The receptor set was obtained from a woman between 18 and 29 years old in good health.

The chain employs TRBV12-3 or TRBV12-4 and TRBJ2-1, with D possibly being TRBD2 (5 bases). The V end lost 4 bases, the J end lost 6 bases, and 19 bases lay between the germline ends. There are 16 residues in the CDR3. CDR3 nucleotides: TGTGCCAGCAGTTCCACGCATGGAGCGGAAACCAATGAGCAGTTCTTC. Protein sequence: CASSSTHGAETNEQFF.

The gene calls are TRBV5-1 and TRBJ2-2, with 11 nucleotides matching TRBD2. Germline V CDR1 and CDR2: SGHRS, YFSETQ. V trimming: 4 bases; J trimming: 3 bases; junction bases outside the gene matches: 11. The CDR3 totals 18 residues. This CDR3 is CASSTVPSGGQYTGELFF. DNA of the CDR3: TGCGCCAGCAGCACCGTACCTAGCGGGGGGCAGTACACCGGGGAGCTGTTTTTT.

At least ten counts were recorded for this clonotype. The chain carries TRBV28 and TRBJ2-3, with 9 bases identical to TRBD1. Germline assignment: CDR1 MDHEN and CDR2 SYDVKM. The CDR3 extends over 13 amino acids. With V trimmed by 6 bases and J by 4 bases, 2 bases remained unmatched. The CDR3: CASSRQGADTQYF. As DNA, the CDR3 is TGTGCCAGCAGCAGACAGGGGGCAGATACGCAGTATTTT. Filled out from reference TRBV28 and TRBJ2-3, the complete variable domain reads DVKVTQSSRYLVKRTGEKVFLECVQDMDHENMFWYRQDPGLGLRLIYFSYDVKMKEKGDIPEGYSVSREKKERFSLILESASTNQTSMYLCASSRQGADTQYFGPGTRLTVL.

This clonotype was detected many times. V gene TRBV20-1 combines with J gene TRBJ1-2; TRBD1 matches at 8 bases. V gave up 1 base and J gave up 4 bases; unmatched junction bases: 8. This CDR3 spans 15 amino acids. Germline V gene lookup returns CDR1 DFQATT and CDR2 SNEGSKA (reference sequence). CDR3 sequence (DNA): TGCAGTGCTAGAGTCCCTGGACAGGGCCTCTATGGCTACACCTTC. Translated: CSARVPGQGLYGYTF.

This rearrangement joins TRBV6-5 to TRBJ2-1; 9 bases line up with TRBD2. CDR1 is MNHEY and CDR2 is SVGAGI in the germline V gene. The junction had 11 bases not matched to a gene; V was cut back by 2 bases and J by 0 bases. The CDR3 contains 19 residues. CDR3 nucleotide sequence: TGTGCCAGCAGTTACCCTGACCTTATACTAGCGGGCTCCTACAATGAGCAGTTCTTC. It translates to CASSYPDLILAGSYNEQFF.

The chain has TRBV28 and TRBJ1-2; tentatively, D is TRBD1 (6 bases). Between the trimmed V and J ends, which lost 2 bases and 8 bases, there was a span of 18 bases. The CDR3 length is 15 residues. Germline V lookup: CDR1 MDHEN, CDR2 SYDVKM. CDR3 in amino acids: CASSLRLRGSGGYTF. Here the CDR3 DNA reads TGTGCCAGCAGTTTAAGGTTGAGGGGGAGCGGCGGCTACACCTTC.

This sequence joins TRBV6-5 and TRBJ1-1; D is unclear. The length of the CDR3 is 12 residues. CDR1 and CDR2 (germline): MNHEY, SVGAGI. The V gene lost 4 bases and the J gene lost 7 bases, with 10 bases spanning the gap. CDR3 region: CASSSPFYEAFF. CDR3 coding DNA: TGTGCCAGCAGTTCCCCGTTTTATGAAGCTTTCTTT.

The table lists this clonotype with many counts. Here the CDR3 DNA reads TGCGCCAGCAGCCTACTTGTACCCACTGAAGCTTTCTTT. The encoded protein is CASSLLVPTEAFF. V gene TRBV5-1 combines with J gene TRBJ1-1; D unresolved. Trimming pared 4 bases from V and 4 bases from J, leaving 11 bases between. The CDR3 sequence is 13 residues long. The V gene's germline CDR1 is SGHRS and CDR2 YFSETQ.

At least ten counts were recorded for this clonotype. The chain carries TRBV5-5 and TRBJ2-5; D unresolved. The germline V gene encodes CDR1 SGHKS and CDR2 YYEKEE (reference sequence). V was shortened by 4 bases and J by 4 bases, with 11 bases between the two germline ends. This CDR3 is built from 13 residues. CDR3 sequence (DNA): TGTGCCAGCAGCACCAGAGTCCGAGAGACCCAGTACTTC. It codes for CASSTRVRETQYF. Full variable domain (rest looked up from reference TRBV5-5 and TRBJ2-5): DAGVTQSPTHLIKTRGQQVTLRCSPISGHKSVSWYQQVLGQGPQFIFQYYEKEERGRGNFPDRFSARQFPNYSSELNVNALLLGDSALYLCASSTRVRETQYFGPGTRLLVL.

This clonotype has at least ten counts. The chain has TRBV12-5 and TRBJ2-1; possible D gene TRBD2, 5 bases. The CDR3 totals 15 residues. Trimming removed 4 bases at V and 7 bases at J, with 17 bases between. In germline, CDR1 is LGHNT, CDR2 FRNRAP. DNA of the CDR3: TGTGCTAGTGGTTCGAAAACGGGAATGAGGAATGAGCAGTTCTTC. It yields the protein CASGSKTGMRNEQFF.

This chain uses TRBV12-3 or TRBV12-4 with TRBJ2-3; TRBD1 agrees at 9 bases. V lost 0 bases and J lost 5; bases outside the gene matches: 6. The CDR3 runs 16 residues. The CDR3: CASSLAYRGPKDTQYF. The CDR3 nucleotides are TGTGCCAGCAGTTTAGCCTACAGGGGGCCGAAAGATACGCAGTATTTT.

This clonotype was observed a handful of times. The chain recombines TRBV12-3 or TRBV12-4 with TRBJ1-1, with TRBD1 matching over 8 bases. The CDR3 spans 14 residues. V shed 3 bases and J 5 bases; nucleotides not matched to a gene: 5. CDR3: CASSFLGQVTEAFF. The CDR3 DNA sequence: TGTGCCAGCAGTTTTCTGGGACAGGTTACTGAAGCTTTCTTT.

The genes are TRBV28 and TRBJ2-5; 15 bases align to TRBD2. V lost 7 bases to trimming and J lost 4 bases; unmatched junction nucleotides: 4. The CDR3 has 15 residues. Germline CDR1 and CDR2: MDHEN and SYDVKM. CDR3 loop: CASTEGLAGGETQYF. The CDR3 nucleotides read TGTGCCAGCACCGAGGGACTAGCGGGAGGAGAGACCCAGTACTTC. The full variable domain, rest sourced from reference TRBV28 and TRBJ2-5, is DVKVTQSSRYLVKRTGEKVFLECVQDMDHENMFWYRQDPGLGLRLIYFSYDVKMKEKGDIPEGYSVSREKKERFSLILESASTNQTSMYLCASTEGLAGGETQYFGPGTRLLVL.

A few counts support this clonotype. CDR3 protein: CAISVGAEDQPQHF. DNA of the CDR3: TGTGCCATCAGTGTTGGGGCAGAGGATCAGCCCCAGCATTTT. The J gene is TRBJ1-5, the V gene TRBV10-3; tentatively, D is TRBD1 (5 bases). CDR1 and CDR2 (germline): ENHRY, SYGVKD. This CDR3 is built from 14 residues. V was trimmed by 4 bases and J by 5 bases, leaving 12 bases between them.

This clonotype has a count of ten or more. The gene calls are TRBV2 and TRBJ2-1; 7 nucleotides align to TRBD1. This CDR3 spans 13 amino acids. The trim removed 7 bases at V and 9 bases at J, leaving 9 bases unmatched. Germline V gives CDR1 SNHLY, CDR2 FYNNEI. The chain's CDR3 is CASKGQSFGEQFF. The CDR3 region has the DNA TGTGCCAGCAAGGGACAGAGTTTTGGTGAGCAGTTCTTC.

The chain links TRBV29-1 to TRBJ2-2; 11 nucleotides align to TRBD1. The V and J ends lost 1 base and 3 bases, in that order; junction bases with no gene match: 4. Per germline, CDR1 SQVTM and CDR2 ANQGSEA. The CDR3 is 16 residues long. The CDR3 DNA follows: TGCAGCGTTGAAGTATGGGACAGGGGGGACACCGGGGAGCTGTTTTTT. Its protein product is CSVEVWDRGDTGELFF.

This clonotype has at least ten counts. The rearrangement links TRBV10-3 to TRBJ2-3; D may match TRBD1 or TRBD2 (5 bases each). Trimming stripped 7 bases from V and 0 bases from J, with 8 bases between. CDR3 length equals 13 residues. The germline V gene has CDR1 ENHRY and CDR2 SYGVKD. The CDR3 is CAINGASTDTQYF. The CDR3 DNA sequence: TGTGCCATCAACGGGGCTAGCACAGATACGCAGTATTTT.

This clonotype has a handful of counts. V and J are TRBV11-2 and TRBJ2-1, with D possibly being TRBD2 (5 bases). There are 16 residues in the CDR3. Between the trimmed V and J ends, which lost 0 bases and 9 bases, there was a span of 18 bases. In germline, CDR1 is SGHAT, CDR2 FQNNGV. CDR3 DNA: TGTGCCAGCAGCTTAGATGGGCTAGCCTTCGGTCGTGAGCAGTTCTTC. This sequence encodes CASSLDGLAFGREQFF.

To note about this clonotype: One end of the junction varies from germline; a read error may be responsible. V and J are TRBV3-1 and TRBJ2-1; 13 bases are a match to TRBD2. Germline V gives CDR1 LGHDT, CDR2 YNNKEL (reference sequence). This CDR3 is 18 amino acids long. CDR3 region: CAISRTSGGGPSYNEQFF. In nucleotides, the CDR3 is TGTGCCATCAGCCGGACTAGCGGGGGAGGTCCTAGCTACAATGAGCAGTTCTTC.

This clonotype has a handful of counts. The rearrangement links TRBV11-2 to TRBJ2-4, with D unresolved. CDR1 and CDR2 (germline): SGHAT, FQNNGV. The CDR3 is 14 residues long. With 7 bases removed from V and 5 bases from J, the gap between germline ends came to 15 bases. CDR3 DNA: TGTGCCAGCACGCTATCCTTCGGTGAAAACATTCAGTACTTC. Its protein product is CASTLSFGENIQYF.

This clonotype has just a few counts. The chain has TRBV6-6 and TRBJ2-1; tentative D call: TRBD1 (5 bases). The ends were cut back, 10 bases at V and 0 bases at J, with 10 bases in the middle. This CDR3 has 13 residues. Germline V gene data show CDR1 as MNHNY and CDR2 as SVGAGI (reference sequence). This CDR3 reads CATRQSSYNEQFF. The CDR3 bases are TGTGCCACCCGACAGAGCTCCTACAATGAGCAGTTCTTC.

The table lists this clonotype with a few counts. V usage is TRBV27 and J usage is TRBJ2-6; either TRBD1 or TRBD2 may supply D (6 bases each). V lost 8 bases, J lost 4 bases, and 15 bases lay in between. The CDR3 extends over 15 amino acids. The germline V gene has CDR1 MNHEY and CDR2 SMNVEV (reference sequence). The CDR3 region has the DNA TGTGCCAGCTCACCGGGGGCGAACGGGGCCAACGTCCTGACTTTC. Translating it yields CASSPGANGANVLTF.

J is TRBJ2-2 and V is TRBV12-3 or TRBV12-4; TRBD2 aligns across 9 bases. This CDR3 is built from 14 residues. V shed 3 bases, J shed 5 bases, and the junction held 1 base outside the gene matches. CDR3 nucleotide sequence: TGTGCCAGCAGTTTTCTAGCGGGAACCGGGGAGCTGTTTTTT. This sequence encodes CASSFLAGTGELFF.

This clonotype was counted at least ten times. The rearrangement joins TRBV29-1 to TRBJ2-5, with D perhaps TRBD1 or TRBD2 (7 bases each). V lost 5 bases, J lost 1 base, and 11 bases lay in between. Germline assignment: CDR1 SQVTM and CDR2 ANQGSEA. This CDR3 region has 13 residues. The chain's CDR3 is CSVPRGGQETQYF. CDR3 coding DNA: TGCAGCGTTCCCAGGGGGGGCCAAGAGACCCAGTACTTC.

This clonotype was seen more than once but under ten times. The chain couples TRBV27 to TRBJ1-4; no clear D. Germline V gene sequence: CDR1 MNHEY, CDR2 SMNVEV (reference sequence). The CDR3 runs to 14 residues. The V end lost 6 bases, the J end lost 10 bases, and 18 bases lay between the germline ends. The chain's CDR3 is CASSDLDRAGKLFF. The CDR3 bases are TGTGCCAGCAGCGACCTCGACCGTGCAGGAAAACTGTTTTTT.

This clonotype was observed many times. The chain has TRBV5-1 and TRBJ2-2, with D hard to call. CDR1 and CDR2 (germline): SGHRS, YFSETQ. Trimming removed 4 bases at V and 0 bases at J, with 10 bases between. The length of the CDR3 is 15 residues. The CDR3 DNA follows: TGCGCCAGCAGCGGCGGATTCGCGAACACCGGGGAGCTGTTTTTT. It translates to CASSGGFANTGELFF.